A single sample gave rise to the 29 T cell receptor beta chains below, sequenced in a study of T cell changes during pregnancy in multiple sclerosis. The repertoire was sequenced with immunoSEQ multiplex PCR; TCRdb's copy has only in-frame clones and lacks some. The table records some 60,000 clones, 92% of them present only once. Sequences were derived from peripheral blood, sampled in the second trimester of pregnancy. The receptors were sampled from a female donor in good health, enrolled as a control in a pregnancy study.

The V gene is TRBV23-1, the J gene TRBJ1-1; 9 nucleotides line up with TRBD1. TRBV23-1 counts as an open reading frame of uncertain function. V shed 4 bases, J shed 0 bases, and the junction held 3 bases outside the gene matches. The CDR3 covers 15 residues. The CDR3 spells CASSPGTGMNTEAFF. CDR3 nucleotide sequence: TGCGCCAGCAGTCCCGGGACAGGGATGAACACTGAAGCTTTCTTT.

The chain uses TRBV28 and TRBJ2-5; 8 nucleotides agree with TRBD2. The CDR3 is 14 residues long. Trimming at V came to 6 bases and at J to 3 bases, leaving 6 bases not matched to a gene. Germline assignment: CDR1 MDHEN and CDR2 SYDVKM. CDR3 sequence: CASRSGGIEETQYF. The CDR3 coding sequence is TGTGCCAGCAGATCGGGAGGGATAGAAGAGACCCAGTACTTC.

The chain employs TRBV9 and TRBJ2-5, with 7 nucleotides matching TRBD2. Per germline, CDR1 SGDLS and CDR2 YYNGEE. V gave up 3 bases and J gave up 5 bases; unmatched junction bases: 13. The CDR3 is made up of 16 amino acids. The CDR3 reads CASSATWGGVLETQYF. The DNA for the CDR3 is TGTGCCAGCAGCGCGACTTGGGGAGGGGTTCTGGAGACCCAGTACTTC.

In its sample, this clone was seen once. The chain uses TRBV5-1 and TRBJ2-7; TRBD1 is a possible D gene (5 bases). Trimming stripped 1 base from V and 2 bases from J, with 13 bases between. This CDR3 contains 15 residues. Germline CDR1 and CDR2: SGHRS and YFSETQ. The CDR3 DNA sequence: TGCGCCAGCAGCTTGACAGGCCAGCCTACCTACGAGCAGTACTTC. It codes for CASSLTGQPTYEQYF.

The chain is built from TRBV7-2 and TRBJ2-1, with 15 bases lining up with TRBD2. The CDR3 runs 14 residues. CDR1 and CDR2 (germline): SGHTA, FQGNSA. V shed 5 bases, J shed 15 bases, and the junction held 8 bases outside the gene matches. The CDR3 is CASSPWTSGGARFF. The DNA of the CDR3 is TGTGCCAGCAGCCCGTGGACTAGCGGGGGGGCCCGGTTCTTC.

The gene calls are TRBV6-6 and TRBJ1-3; the D is unclear. CDR3 length: 14 amino acids. The ends were cut back, 0 bases at V and 4 bases at J, with 7 bases in the middle. Germline CDR1 is MNHNY and CDR2 is SVGAGI (reference sequence). This chain's CDR3 is CASSYSVQGNTIYF. In DNA, the CDR3 is TGTGCCAGCAGTTACTCGGTTCAGGGAAACACCATATATTTT.

The V gene is TRBV2, the J gene TRBJ2-7; D is possibly TRBD1 (5 bases). V lost 2 bases to trimming and J lost 0 bases, with 17 bases between them. CDR3 length: 17 residues. Germline CDR1 is SNHLY and CDR2 is FYNNEI. The CDR3 region has the DNA TGTGCCAGCAGTGAAAGGGGAAGCGTGCCCATCTCCTACGAGCAGTACTTC. Residues: CASSERGSVPISYEQYF.

This chain joins TRBV28 and TRBJ2-7; TRBD2 matches at 10 bases. In germline, CDR1 is MDHEN, CDR2 SYDVKM. V was pared by 6 bases and J by 9 bases, with 5 bases of the junction left unmatched. There are 12 residues in the CDR3. The CDR3 sequence is CASRLAGAPQYF. The DNA for the CDR3 is TGTGCCAGCAGGCTAGCGGGAGCTCCGCAGTACTTC.

The chain employs TRBV18 and TRBJ2-5; D gene ambiguous. The CDR3 spans 13 residues. Trimming pared 5 bases from V and 0 bases from J, leaving 7 bases between. Germline CDR1 reads KGHSH; CDR2 reads LQKENI. CDR3 amino acids: CASSSNYQETQYF. The CDR3 bases are TGTGCCAGCTCATCGAACTACCAAGAGACCCAGTACTTC.

V gene TRBV7-2 combines with J gene TRBJ1-1; D call uncertain. V dropped 3 bases and J dropped 0 bases, with 8 bases sitting between them. Per the germline V gene, CDR1 is SGHTA and CDR2 is FQGNSA. This CDR3 spans 14 amino acids. CDR3 DNA sequence: TGTGCCAGCAGCTTCTCACATCTGAACACTGAAGCTTTCTTT. It is translated as CASSFSHLNTEAFF.

The V call is TRBV30, the J call TRBJ2-3; tentative D call: TRBD1 (5 bases). Germline CDR1 is GTSNPN and CDR2 is SVGIG (reference sequence). The CDR3 totals 13 residues. V was cut by 7 bases and J by 1 base, with 12 bases left in between. CDR3 loop: CAFTRQRTDTQYF. For the CDR3, the DNA is TGTGCCTTTACCCGACAGCGCACAGATACGCAGTATTTT.

This sequence joins TRBV19 and TRBJ2-2; 8 nucleotides agree with TRBD2. Germline V CDR1 and CDR2: LNHDA, SQIVND (reference sequence). The CDR3 runs 14 residues. After removal of 9 bases from V and 5 bases from J, the junction contained 8 bases not matched to a gene. The CDR3 nucleotides read TGTGCCAGCGGACGGGGGGGATTGACCGGGGAGCTGTTTTTT. Translating gives CASGRGGLTGELFF.

This chain links TRBV28 with TRBJ2-7; perhaps TRBD2 as D (5 bases). Germline CDR1 and CDR2: MDHEN and SYDVKM. Trimming cost V 4 bases and J 5 bases, with 18 bases left between them. The CDR3 is made up of 15 amino acids. The CDR3 bases are TGTGCCAGCAGTTCCCCGGGATCCACCGCTAACGAGCAGTACTTC. This encodes CASSSPGSTANEQYF.

The gene calls are TRBV2 and TRBJ2-3; TRBD2 matches at 10 bases. Germline trimming cut 5 bases from V and 3 bases from J; bases unmatched to any gene: 2. This CDR3 region has 14 residues. Germline V gene data show CDR1 as SNHLY and CDR2 as FYNNEI. This CDR3 reads CASSNSGGTDTQYF. The DNA of the CDR3 is TGTGCCAGCAGTAATAGCGGGGGGACAGATACGCAGTATTTT.

The chain combines TRBV14 with TRBJ1-2; D perhaps matches TRBD1 (5 bases). The V gene's germline CDR1 is SGHDN and CDR2 FVKESK. V lost 0 bases and J lost 8, with 19 bases in between. The CDR3 is made up of 16 amino acids. CDR3 nucleotides: TGTGCCAGCAGCCAAGATTCGCGGGGCGGTCGGTTGGGCTACACCTTC. Encoded protein: CASSQDSRGGRLGYTF.

A few counts support this clone. The chain employs TRBV7-2 and TRBJ1-5; D not resolved. V was clipped by 1 base and J by 7 bases, with 8 bases between them. Germline loops: CDR1 SGHTA, CDR2 FQGNSA. The CDR3 runs 13 residues. CDR3 sequence: CASSLGRQQPQHF. CDR3 DNA: TGTGCCAGCAGCTTAGGTCGCCAGCAGCCCCAGCATTTT. Combining the CDR3 with reference TRBV7-2 and TRBJ1-5 gives the whole variable domain GAGVSQSPSNKVTEKGKDVELRCDPISGHTALYWYRQSLGQGLEFLIYFQGNSAPDKSGLPSDRFSAERTGGSVSTLTIQRTQQEDSAVYLCASSLGRQQPQHFGDGTRLSIL.

The chain uses TRBV7-3 and TRBJ2-3; no firm D call. Germline CDR1 and CDR2: SGHTA and FQGTGA. CDR3 length equals 13 residues. V shed 3 bases and J shed 4 bases, with 8 bases lying between them. The CDR3 DNA sequence: TGTGCCAGCAGCTTGGAACGGGCAGATACGCAGTATTTT. It translates to CASSLERADTQYF.

This clone was recorded only once. The V gene is TRBV2, the J gene TRBJ1-1; D is uncertain. There are 13 residues in the CDR3. Germline V gene sequence: CDR1 SNHLY, CDR2 FYNNEI. The germline V and J ends were trimmed by 6 bases and 6 bases, with 14 bases remaining between them. CDR3 bases: TGTGCCAGCAGCGTGGAGGGAGCGGCTGAAGCTTTCTTT. Its protein is CASSVEGAAEAFF.

This chain joins TRBV13 and TRBJ2-3, with D tentatively TRBD2 (6 bases). The CDR3 has 17 residues. Germline-derived CDR1 and CDR2 are PRHDT and FYEKMQ (reference sequence). V dropped 2 bases and J dropped 4 bases, with 19 bases sitting between them. This CDR3 reads CASSLKMGRGGPDTQYF. The CDR3, as DNA: TGTGCCAGCAGCTTAAAGATGGGGCGGGGAGGACCAGATACGCAGTATTTT.

The rearrangement links TRBV11-2 to TRBJ2-3; a possible D gene is TRBD1 (6 bases). The CDR3 is 19 amino acids. Germline loops: CDR1 SGHAT, CDR2 FQNNGV. V was cut by 0 bases and J by 2 bases, with 21 bases left in between. CDR3 in amino acids: CASSLDLEAAGANTDTQYF. The CDR3 DNA reads TGTGCCAGCAGCTTAGATCTAGAAGCGGCAGGGGCAAACACAGATACGCAGTATTTT.

The chain employs TRBV7-8 and TRBJ2-3; tentative D call: TRBD1 (6 bases). In germline, CDR1 is SGHVS, CDR2 FQNEAQ. The CDR3 is 15 amino acids. The V end lost 0 bases, the J end lost 4 bases, and 11 bases lay between the germline ends. The CDR3 spells CASSLALTGSDTQYF. The CDR3 DNA reads TGTGCCAGCAGCTTAGCCCTAACAGGGTCAGATACGCAGTATTTT.

The chain combines TRBV27 with TRBJ1-1, with 8 bases matching TRBD1. V was pared by 2 bases and J by 0 bases, with 5 bases of the junction left unmatched. Germline V gene sequence: CDR1 MNHEY, CDR2 SMNVEV (reference sequence). The length of the CDR3 is 16 residues. The CDR3 protein is CASSLARQGMNTEAFF. The CDR3 region has the DNA TGTGCCAGCAGTTTAGCAAGACAGGGGATGAACACTGAAGCTTTCTTT.

The gene calls are TRBV6-6 and TRBJ2-3, with 7 bases aligning to TRBD1. CDR1 is MNHNY, CDR2 SVGAGI, per germline (reference sequence). This CDR3 is built from 15 residues. The trim removed 5 bases at V and 4 bases at J, leaving 9 bases unmatched. CDR3 nucleotides: TGTGCCAGCAGTCGACAGGGTGCCTACGCAGATACGCAGTATTTT. It is translated as CASSRQGAYADTQYF.

This chain uses TRBV7-2 with TRBJ2-1, with D possibly TRBD2 on 6 matching bases. The V and J ends lost 8 bases and 5 bases respectively, with 19 bases between them. In germline, CDR1 is SGHTA, CDR2 FQGNSA. The CDR3 has 15 amino acids. The CDR3 spells CASGMWPGVHNEQFF. CDR3 nucleotide sequence: TGTGCCAGCGGTATGTGGCCGGGAGTCCACAATGAGCAGTTCTTC.

This clone came up once. V and J are TRBV7-2 and TRBJ2-7; D not resolved. Trimming left V 5 bases short and J 4 bases short, with 9 bases between. Per the germline V gene, CDR1 is SGHTA and CDR2 is FQGNSA. This CDR3 spans 12 amino acids. In DNA, the CDR3 is TGTGCCAGCAGCCTTAATCGTTACGAGCAGTACTTC. It is translated as CASSLNRYEQYF.

This chain uses TRBV9 with TRBJ1-1; 8 bases agree with TRBD1. Germline V gives CDR1 SGDLS, CDR2 YYNGEE. V trimming: 4 bases; J trimming: 3 bases; junction bases outside the gene matches: 2. The CDR3 is 13 residues long. This CDR3 is CASSPGGYTEAFF. DNA of the CDR3: TGTGCCAGCAGCCCAGGGGGCTACACTGAAGCTTTCTTT.

The V call is TRBV12-1, the J call TRBJ2-1; the DNA was not used to check the table's D call, TRBD2. TRBV12-1 is a pseudogene. The CDR3 contains 14 residues. This chain's CDR3 is CASCRASGNNEQFF. In DNA form, the CDR3 reads TGTGCCAGCTGCCGGGCTAGCGGCAACAATGAGCAGTTCTTC.

V gene TRBV6-1 combines with J gene TRBJ2-5, with TRBD1 identical over 7 bases. Germline CDR1 and CDR2: MNHNS and SASEGT. The CDR3 has 11 amino acids. J gave up 12 bases and V 2 bases, and 3 bases lay outside the gene matches. The CDR3 sequence: CASSEKGAKYF. The CDR3 DNA is TGTGCCAGCAGTGAAAAGGGGGCGAAGTACTTC.

The V gene is TRBV5-1, the J gene TRBJ2-4, with 7 nucleotides matching TRBD1. The CDR3 is 14 amino acids. Germline V gene lookup returns CDR1 SGHRS and CDR2 YFSETQ. Trimming took 4 bases from V and 5 from J; bases not matched to a gene: 6. CDR3 sequence reads: CASSPGTAQNIQYF. DNA of the CDR3: TGCGCCAGCAGCCCCGGGACAGCTCAAAACATTCAGTACTTC. Drawing the rest from reference TRBV5-1 and TRBJ2-4, the complete variable domain is KAGVTQTPRYLIKTRGQQVTLSCSPISGHRSVSWYQQTPGQGLQFLFEYFSETQRNKGNFPGRFSGRQFSNSRSEMNVSTLELGDSALYLCASSPGTAQNIQYFGAGTRLSVL.